The 6 T cell receptor beta chains in this list originate from one sample, sequenced in a study of T cell repertoires in ileal Crohn's disease. Time point noted: neoterminal ileum biopsy at postoperative endoscopy, about 6 months after surgery. Sequenced by immunoSEQ multiplex PCR; TCRdb stores in-frame clones only, minus some. The profile shows over a thousand clones, over 75% of them singletons. Input material: ileal tissue. All receptors come from an adult with Crohn's disease.

Sample share makes this clone large. The gene calls are TRBV6-4 and TRBJ2-5, with 9 nucleotides matching TRBD2. Germline trimming cut 3 bases from V and 2 bases from J; bases unmatched to any gene: 7. Germline V gives CDR1 MRHNA, CDR2 SNTAGT. This CDR3 spans 16 amino acids. As DNA, the CDR3 is TGTGCCAGCAGTGAAGCGGGAGGAGGAGGGCAAGAGACCCAGTACTTC. The encoded protein is CASSEAGGGGQETQYF.

The chain is built from TRBV9 and TRBJ2-1; D perhaps matches TRBD1 (5 bases). V dropped 4 bases and J dropped 7 bases, with 21 bases sitting between them. Germline loops: CDR1 SGDLS, CDR2 YYNGEE. The CDR3 has 16 residues. CDR3 bases: TGTGCCAGCAGCTCAGTTGGGGCAGGGTTTAAAAATGAGCAGTTCTTC. This codes for CASSSVGAGFKNEQFF.

CDR3 bases: TGTGCCAGCAGTCGGACAGGGTCCCACTCCTACGAGCAGTACTTC. This gives the protein CASSRTGSHSYEQYF. The chain uses TRBV9 and TRBJ2-7; 8 bases are a match to TRBD1. The V segment lost 5 bases and the J segment 0 bases; nucleotides outside the gene matches: 7. Germline lookup yields CDR1 SGDLS and CDR2 YYNGEE. There are 15 residues in the CDR3.

In the case of this clone: In the same sample, other DNA sequences code for this CDR3. The genes are TRBV10-2 and TRBJ2-5, with D perhaps matching TRBD2 (6 bases). This CDR3 has 13 amino acids. The ends were cut back, 4 bases at V and 1 base at J, with 7 bases in the middle. Germline V CDR1 and CDR2: WSHSY, SAAADI. The CDR3 coding sequence is TGCGCCAGCAGTGGGGGGGTCCAAGAGACCCAGTACTTC. Residues: CASSGGVQETQYF.

The chain carries TRBV6-5 and TRBJ2-7; 7 nucleotides line up with TRBD2. With V trimmed by 6 bases and J by 3 bases, 11 bases remained unmatched. CDR1 is MNHEY and CDR2 is SVGAGI in the germline V gene. CDR3 length: 15 residues. CDR3 sequence reads: CASRPGGGSVYEQYF. As DNA, the CDR3 is TGTGCCAGCAGGCCGGGAGGAGGTAGCGTCTACGAGCAGTACTTC.

The V and J genes are TRBV11-3 and TRBJ2-3, with 14 bases that match TRBD2. The germline V gene encodes CDR1 SGHNT and CDR2 YENEEA. This CDR3 contains 16 residues. With 4 bases clipped from V and 6 bases from J, the junction kept 6 bases outside the gene matches. CDR3: CASSSGTSGGQDTQYF. The DNA for the CDR3 is TGTGCCAGCAGCTCCGGGACTAGCGGGGGTCAGGATACGCAGTATTTT.